Sequencing of this T cell receptor (beta chain) was carried out in a study of blood T cell repertoires in COVID-19. At the level of the study: Researchers got acute and convalescent COVID-19 samples from the United States, Italy and Spain. T cells, B-cell-depleted T cells, or PBMCs provided the cDNA or gDNA that served as material.

Authors' methods: Estimated nucleated cell counts came from reference gene primer amplification. This table comes from immunoSEQ multiplex PCR, and its TCRdb copy is limited to in-frame clones, with some not included. D and trimming were read from the DNA, whereas the V and J calls and clone size are those reported in that table. Altogether around 320,000 clones are present, roughly nine tenths being singletons, with the ten largest covering roughly 2%. Trimming stripped 0 bases from V and 6 bases from J, with 12 bases between. The CDR3 is 15 residues long. Germline CDR1 MRHNA, CDR2 SNTAGT. The source is a man aged 18-30 years with active or convalescent COVID-19. Source material: peripheral blood. This chain uses TRBV6-4 with TRBJ2-1, with D possibly TRBD2 on 6 matching bases. CDR3 in DNA: TGTGCCAGCAGTGACTCGCTGGCTAGCGCCAATGAGCAGTTCTTC. This encodes CASSDSLASANEQFF.